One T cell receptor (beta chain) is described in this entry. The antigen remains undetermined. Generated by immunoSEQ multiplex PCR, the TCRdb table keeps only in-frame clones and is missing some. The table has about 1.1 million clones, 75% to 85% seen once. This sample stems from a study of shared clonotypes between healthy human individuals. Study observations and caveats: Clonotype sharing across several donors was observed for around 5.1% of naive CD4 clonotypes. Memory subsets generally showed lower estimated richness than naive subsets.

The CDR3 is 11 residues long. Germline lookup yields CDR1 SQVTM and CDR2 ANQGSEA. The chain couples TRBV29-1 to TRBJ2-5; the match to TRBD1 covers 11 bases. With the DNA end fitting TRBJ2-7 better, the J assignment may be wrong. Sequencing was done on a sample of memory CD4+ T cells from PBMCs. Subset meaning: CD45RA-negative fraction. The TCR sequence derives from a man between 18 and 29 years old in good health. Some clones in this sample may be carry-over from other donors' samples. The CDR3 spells CSGTGGDEQYF. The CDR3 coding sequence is TGCAGCGGGACAGGGGGCGACGAGCAGTACTTC.